The 5 T cell receptor beta chains below all came from one sample that was sequenced in a study of blood T cell repertoires in COVID-19. Only in-frame clones appear in the TCRdb table, and some are missing; sequencing was by immunoSEQ multiplex PCR. Of roughly 59,000 clones in the sample, 80% to 90% were seen once. The source material was peripheral blood. All receptors come from an older man with acute or convalescent COVID-19.

V gene TRBV9 combines with J gene TRBJ2-5; a possible D gene is TRBD1 (7 bases). The CDR3 totals 14 residues. Trimming cost V 0 bases and J 5 bases, with 11 bases left between them. Germline V lookup: CDR1 SGDLS, CDR2 YYNGEE. The CDR3, as DNA: TGTGCCAGCAGCGTAGTATCAGGGGGGGAGACCCAGTACTTC. Its protein is CASSVVSGGETQYF.

This rearrangement joins TRBV9 to TRBJ2-3, with 7 bases that match TRBD2. Germline values: CDR1 SGDLS, CDR2 YYNGEE. With 2 bases clipped from V and 14 bases from J, the junction kept 17 bases outside the gene matches. This CDR3 has 15 residues. The CDR3 sequence: CASSVDGRRGTRAYF. The CDR3 nucleotides read TGTGCCAGCAGCGTGGACGGGAGGAGGGGAACCCGTGCGTATTTT.

This chain joins TRBV5-4 and TRBJ1-1, with D unresolved. CDR1 is SGHNT and CDR2 is YYREEE in the germline V gene (reference sequence). V lost 1 base and J lost 1, with 11 bases in between. There are 15 residues in the CDR3. In DNA form, the CDR3 reads TGTGCCAGCAGCTTGTTTAAAGCCCAGAACACTGAAGCTTTCTTT. Translation gives CASSLFKAQNTEAFF.

This chain uses TRBV24-1 with TRBJ2-3; perhaps TRBD2 as D (6 bases). V lost 7 bases and J lost 0, with 25 bases in between. This CDR3 spans 19 amino acids. Per the germline V gene, CDR1 is KGHDR and CDR2 is SFDVKD. CDR3 coding DNA: TGTGCCACCAGCCATTCAGGCTTCGGGTTGGAGGGGAGCACAGATACGCAGTATTTT. This sequence encodes CATSHSGFGLEGSTDTQYF.

The genes are TRBV6-5 and TRBJ1-2; D possibly corresponds to TRBD1 (5 bases). V was trimmed by 0 bases and J by 7 bases, leaving 12 bases between them. This CDR3 has 14 residues. Germline V lookup: CDR1 MNHEY, CDR2 SVGAGI. The CDR3 region is CASSYSNDRAGYTF. CDR3 nucleotides: TGTGCCAGCAGTTACTCAAACGACAGAGCTGGCTACACCTTC.